These T cell receptor beta chains were read from a single sample in a study of T cells in Graves' hyperthyroidism and ophthalmopathy. MiXCR, run by TCRdb on the multiplex PCR reads, gives a single entry per CDR3 protein. Found here are around 600,000 distinct CDR3 sequences, approximately 15% of them singletons; the top ten hold approximately 3.5%. The sequencing sample was made of blood. These receptors were taken from a woman aged 40 to 55 with Graves' ophthalmopathy. Both conserved end residues are part of each CDR3. D genes are given only for firm matches. Clone size is not always given. Where it is, it says once, few, many or a class for expanded clones.

-	TRBV10-1	TRBJ2-2	-	TGCGCCAGCAGCCCCTCGGGGAAGACCGGGGAGCTGTTTTTT	CASSPSGKTGELFF
many	TRBV20-1	TRBJ1-2	-	TGCAGTGCTAGGGGTGGCGTCGACTATGGCTACACCTTC	CSARGGVDYGYTF
many	TRBV20-1	TRBJ2-5	-	TGCAGTGCTAGAGACTCGACGGGCCTTGAGACCCAGTACTTC	CSARDSTGLETQYF
-	TRBV7-3	TRBJ2-1	TRBD1	TGTGCCAGCAGCTTAGACGGACAGGCTTACAATGAGCAGTTCTTC	CASSLDGQAYNEQFF
few	TRBV30	TRBJ2-7	-	TGTGCCTGGAGACCCAAACAGGGATACGAGCAGTACTTC	CAWRPKQGYEQYF
-	TRBV20-1	TRBJ2-5	-	TGCGGTGCTAGTAGGGAGACCCAGTACTTC	CGASRETQYF
-	TRBV6-6	TRBJ2-7	-	TGTGCCAGCAGTTACCAACAGGGTGTCGGGTCCGGCCTCTACGAGCAGTACTTC	CASSYQQGVGSGLYEQYF
few	TRBV5-1	TRBJ2-2	-	TGCGCCAGCAGCTTGTCACTGAGCACCGGGGAGCTGTTTTTT	CASSLSLSTGELFF
-	TRBV11-2	TRBJ2-7	-	TGTGCCAGCAGCCCACAGGGCTGGAAGCAGTACTTC	CASSPQGWKQYF
-	TRBV7-2	TRBJ1-6	-	TGTGCCAGCAGCTTGGGGGGGGGGACAAAGGATTCACCCCTCCACTTT	CASSLGGGTKDSPLHF